A selection of T cell receptor beta chains follows, all from one sample in a study of blood T cell repertoires in COVID-19. Generated by immunoSEQ multiplex PCR, the TCRdb table keeps only in-frame clones and is missing some. Counted here are around 84,000 clones, more than 85% occurring once; the ten biggest clones make up 7.5% to 9.5%. Sequencing was carried out using peripheral blood. The origin of the receptors is an elderly man with active or convalescent COVID-19. CDR3s include the opening cysteine and the closing phenylalanine or tryptophan. The D gene is left open where the match is weak. Clone size is stated in some rows and not others, as once, few, many or a class when expanded.

DNA	CDR3	V	size	J	D
TGTGCCAGCAGCTCAGGACTAGCGGGACCAGAGACCCAGTACTTC	CASSSGLAGPETQYF	TRBV5-6	.	TRBJ2-5	TRBD2
TGTGCCAGCAGCTTAGGGCAGGGGAGTGAAAAACTGTTTTTT	CASSLGQGSEKLFF	TRBV11-2	.	TRBJ1-4	.
TGCGCCAGCAGCTTGGCCGGGACAGGGAGGAACACTGAAGCTTTCTTT	CASSLAGTGRNTEAFF	TRBV5-1	.	TRBJ1-1	TRBD1
TGTGCCAGCAGTCTACAGATTGCAGGGGATGGTGCAGATACGCAGTATTTT	CASSLQIAGDGADTQYF	TRBV5-5	.	TRBJ2-3	.
TGCGCCAGCAACCACCTACCAGGGGGCGCGGTTGGCACTGAAGCTTTCTTT	CASNHLPGGAVGTEAFF	TRBV5-1	few	TRBJ1-1	TRBD1
TGCGCCAGCAGCTCCTCCGGGACAGGCTACAATGAGCAGTTCTTC	CASSSSGTGYNEQFF	TRBV5-1	.	TRBJ2-1	TRBD1
TGCAGCGTTGAATTCGGGGGGCTGGGCACTGAAGCTTTCTTT	CSVEFGGLGTEAFF	TRBV29-1	.	TRBJ1-1	.
TGTGCCAGCAGCCAAGGTGGGGCGGGGGAGACCCAGTACTTC	CASSQGGAGETQYF	TRBV3-1/TRBV3-2	.	TRBJ2-5	.
TGTGCCAGCAGTTCACCCCCAGGGGGAATTAGCACAGATACGCAGTATTTT	CASSSPPGGISTDTQYF	TRBV27	.	TRBJ2-3	TRBD1
TGTGCCAGCAGTTTTGCGGACAGTTTCACCGGGGAGCTGTTTTTT	CASSFADSFTGELFF	TRBV28	.	TRBJ2-2	.
TGTGCCAGCTCACCAACAGTCGTCCCCACACCCCTCCACTTT	CASSPTVVPTPLHF	TRBV18	.	TRBJ1-6	.
TGCGCCAGCGGACCGCACACTAGTCCTGGGGACCAGTACTTC	CASGPHTSPGDQYF	TRBV5-1	.	TRBJ2-5	.
TGTGCCAGCAGTCGCGGGAGCTACAATGAGCAGTTCTTC	CASSRGSYNEQFF	TRBV6-5	.	TRBJ2-1	TRBD2
TGCGCCAGCAGTATTGAGGGGGCGGGTGGCTACACCTTC	CASSIEGAGGYTF	TRBV5-1	few	TRBJ1-2	TRBD1
TGCAGCGCCGTGGCGGGAGGGCGCACCGGGGAGCTGTTTTTT	CSAVAGGRTGELFF	TRBV29-1	.	TRBJ2-2	TRBD2
TGTGTCTGGAGTGTGCGGAACAATGAGCAGTTCTTC	CVWSVRNNEQFF	TRBV30	.	TRBJ2-1	.
TGTGCCAGAAGCTTGGGCGGGACAGGGTCTTCACCCCTCCACTTT	CARSLGGTGSSPLHF	TRBV5-3	.	TRBJ1-6	TRBD1
TGTGCCACCAGTAAGAGGGAGTTGGGCGGGGAGCTGTTTTTT	CATSKRELGGELFF	TRBV24-1	.	TRBJ2-2	.
TGTGCCAGCAGCCAAGTGGCAGTGAACACCGGGGAGCTGTTTTTT	CASSQVAVNTGELFF	TRBV4-2	once	TRBJ2-2	.
TGTGCCAGCAGTAGACTAGCGGAGAGCTCCTACAATGAGCAGTTCTTC	CASSRLAESSYNEQFF	TRBV7-2	.	TRBJ2-1	TRBD2
TGTGCTAGTGGTAAAGGACAGGGGGCTGGTACGCAGTATTTT	CASGKGQGAGTQYF	TRBV12-5	.	TRBJ2-3	TRBD1
TGTGCCGCCAGCGAGGGGATGAACACTGAAGCTTTCTTT	CAASEGMNTEAFF	TRBV9	once	TRBJ1-1	.
TGCGCCAGCAGCTTTACCTCGTGGACAGGGGACTCTGGAAACACCATATATTTT	CASSFTSWTGDSGNTIYF	TRBV5-1	.	TRBJ1-3	TRBD1
TGTGCCAGCACTGGACAGGGAACAGATACGCAGTATTTT	CASTGQGTDTQYF	TRBV2	few	TRBJ2-3	TRBD1
TGTGCCAGCACCTGGGGACAGGTTGCAACTAATGAAAAACTGTTTTTT	CASTWGQVATNEKLFF	TRBV2	once	TRBJ1-4	TRBD1
TGCGCCAGCAGCCATGCGGGAGGGGGCTACAATGAGCAGTTCTTC	CASSHAGGGYNEQFF	TRBV4-1	.	TRBJ2-1	TRBD2
TGTGCCAGCAGCCAAGAGGACTGGCGTGAGCAGTTCTTC	CASSQEDWREQFF	TRBV3-1/TRBV3-2	.	TRBJ2-1	.